This T cell receptor beta chain was sequenced in a study of cytomegalovirus exposure and HLA in healthy donors. Regarding the study as a whole: CMV antigen specificity of a few CMV-associated chains was confirmed in vitro. In the 120 or so validation repertoires, under 95% of cluster scores exceeded 0, per a later analysis. The listing of fewer than 200 TCR beta chains classed them as cytomegalovirus-associated. The classifier, whose performance was assessed in both the original and validation cohorts, reportedly diagnosed cytomegalovirus status with high specificity and sensitivity.

The CDR3 covers 15 residues. Trimming stripped 1 base from V and 3 bases from J, with 13 bases between. Germline V gene data show CDR1 as SGHNT and CDR2 as YYREEE (reference sequence). Profiled with immunoSEQ multiplex PCR; TCRdb holds only in-frame clones, not every one. The table includes fewer than 250,000 clones, about 82% detected once. Of note for this clone: The antigen is undetermined.

Sequencing was carried out using PBMCs. This sequence joins TRBV5-4 and TRBJ1-2; D uncertain. The clonotype was recovered from a woman aged 18-30 years in good health and CMV-seronegative. CDR3 region: CASSLLDPQDYGYTF. The CDR3 coding sequence is TGTGCCAGCAGCTTGCTAGACCCCCAAGACTATGGCTACACCTTC.